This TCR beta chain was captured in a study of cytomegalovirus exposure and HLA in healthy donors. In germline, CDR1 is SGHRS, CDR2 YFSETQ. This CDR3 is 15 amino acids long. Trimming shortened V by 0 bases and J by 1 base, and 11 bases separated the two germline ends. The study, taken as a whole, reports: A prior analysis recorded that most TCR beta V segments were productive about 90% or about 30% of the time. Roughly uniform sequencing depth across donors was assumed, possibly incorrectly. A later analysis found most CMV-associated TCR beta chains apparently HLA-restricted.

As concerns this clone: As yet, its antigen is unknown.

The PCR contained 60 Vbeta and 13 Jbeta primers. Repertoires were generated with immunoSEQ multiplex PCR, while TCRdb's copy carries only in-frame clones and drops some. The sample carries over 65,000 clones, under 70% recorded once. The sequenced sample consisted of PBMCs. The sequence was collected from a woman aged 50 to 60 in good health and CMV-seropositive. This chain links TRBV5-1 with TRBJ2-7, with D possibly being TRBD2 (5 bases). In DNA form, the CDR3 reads TGCGCCAGCAGCTTGGAGCGGAAAGGTTCCTACGAGCAGTACGTC. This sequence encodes CASSLERKGSYEQYV.